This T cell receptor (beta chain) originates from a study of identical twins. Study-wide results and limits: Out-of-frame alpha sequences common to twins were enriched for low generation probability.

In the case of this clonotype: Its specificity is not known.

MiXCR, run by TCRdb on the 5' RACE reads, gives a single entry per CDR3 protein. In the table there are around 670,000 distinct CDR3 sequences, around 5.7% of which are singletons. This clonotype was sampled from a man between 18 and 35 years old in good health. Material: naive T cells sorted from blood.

CDR3 sequence reads: CATSDPWTSGTSSYNEQFF. The CDR3 nucleotides read TGTGCCACCAGTGACCCTTGGACTAGCGGTACCAGCTCCTACAATGAGCAGTTCTTC. The chain has TRBV24-1 and TRBJ2-1, with 10 bases that match TRBD2. The CDR3 contains 19 residues. CDR1 is KGHDR and CDR2 is SFDVKD in the germline V gene. The V gene end was trimmed by 4 bases and the J gene end by 0 bases; junction bases not matched to a gene: 11.